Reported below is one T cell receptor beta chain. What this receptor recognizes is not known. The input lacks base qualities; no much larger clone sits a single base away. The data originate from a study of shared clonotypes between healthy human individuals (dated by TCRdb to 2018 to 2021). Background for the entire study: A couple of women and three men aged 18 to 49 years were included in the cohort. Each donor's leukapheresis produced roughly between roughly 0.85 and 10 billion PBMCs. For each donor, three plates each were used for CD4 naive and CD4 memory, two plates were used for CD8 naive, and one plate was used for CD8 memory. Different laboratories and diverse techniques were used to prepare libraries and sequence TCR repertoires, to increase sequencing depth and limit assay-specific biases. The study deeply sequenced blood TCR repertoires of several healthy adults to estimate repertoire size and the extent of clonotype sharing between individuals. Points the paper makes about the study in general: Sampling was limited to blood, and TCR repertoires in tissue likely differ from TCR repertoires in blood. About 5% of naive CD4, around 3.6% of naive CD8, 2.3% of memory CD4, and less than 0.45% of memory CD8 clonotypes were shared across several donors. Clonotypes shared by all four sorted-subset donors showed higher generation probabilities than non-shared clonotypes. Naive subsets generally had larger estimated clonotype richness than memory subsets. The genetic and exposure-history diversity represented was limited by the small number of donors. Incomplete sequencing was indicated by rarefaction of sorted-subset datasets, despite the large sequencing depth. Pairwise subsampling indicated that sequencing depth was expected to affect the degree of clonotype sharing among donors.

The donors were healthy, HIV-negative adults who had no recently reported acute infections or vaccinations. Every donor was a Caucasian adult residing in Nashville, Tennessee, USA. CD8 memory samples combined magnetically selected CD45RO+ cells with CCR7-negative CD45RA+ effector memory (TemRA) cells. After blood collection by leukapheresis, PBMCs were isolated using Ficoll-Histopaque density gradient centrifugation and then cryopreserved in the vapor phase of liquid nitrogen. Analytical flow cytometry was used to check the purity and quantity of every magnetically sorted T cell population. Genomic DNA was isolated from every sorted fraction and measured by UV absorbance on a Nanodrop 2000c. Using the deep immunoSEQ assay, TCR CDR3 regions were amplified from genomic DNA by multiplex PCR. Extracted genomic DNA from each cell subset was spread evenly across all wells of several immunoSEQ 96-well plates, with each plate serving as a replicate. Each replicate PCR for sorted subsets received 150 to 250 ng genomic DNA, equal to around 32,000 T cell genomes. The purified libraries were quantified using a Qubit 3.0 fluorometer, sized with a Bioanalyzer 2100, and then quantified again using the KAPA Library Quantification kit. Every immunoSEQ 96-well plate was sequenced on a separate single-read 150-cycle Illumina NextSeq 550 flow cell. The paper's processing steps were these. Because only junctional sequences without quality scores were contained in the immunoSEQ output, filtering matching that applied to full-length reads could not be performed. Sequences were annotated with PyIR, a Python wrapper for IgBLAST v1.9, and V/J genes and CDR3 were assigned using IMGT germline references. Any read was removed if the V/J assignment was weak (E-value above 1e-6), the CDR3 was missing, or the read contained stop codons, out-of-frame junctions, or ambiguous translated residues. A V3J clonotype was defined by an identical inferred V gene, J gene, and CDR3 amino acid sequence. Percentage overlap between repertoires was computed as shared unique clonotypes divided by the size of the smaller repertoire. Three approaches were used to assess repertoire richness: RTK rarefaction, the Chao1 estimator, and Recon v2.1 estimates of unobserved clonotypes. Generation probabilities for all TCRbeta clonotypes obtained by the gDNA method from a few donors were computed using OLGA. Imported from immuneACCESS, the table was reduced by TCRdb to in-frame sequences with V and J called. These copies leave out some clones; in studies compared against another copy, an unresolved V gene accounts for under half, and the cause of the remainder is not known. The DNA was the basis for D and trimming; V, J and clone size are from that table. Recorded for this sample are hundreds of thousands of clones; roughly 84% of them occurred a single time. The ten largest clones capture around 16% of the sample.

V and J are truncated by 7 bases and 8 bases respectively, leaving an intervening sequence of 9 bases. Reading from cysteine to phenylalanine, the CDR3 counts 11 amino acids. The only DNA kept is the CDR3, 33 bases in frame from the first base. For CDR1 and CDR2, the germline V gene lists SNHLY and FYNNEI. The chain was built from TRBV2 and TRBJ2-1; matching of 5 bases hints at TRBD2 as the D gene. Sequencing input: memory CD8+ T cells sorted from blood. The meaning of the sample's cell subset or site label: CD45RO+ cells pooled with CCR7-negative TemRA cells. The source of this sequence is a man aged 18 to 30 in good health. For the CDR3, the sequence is CASNPSYEQFF. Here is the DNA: TGTGCCAGCAATCCTAGCTATGAGCAGTTCTTC.